A single sample gave rise to the 20 T cell receptor beta chains below, sequenced in a study of CD8 T cells in ankylosing spondylitis. Overall study results and limits: What appeared characteristic of ankylosing spondylitis blood was a TCR beta motif of 7 or 8 highly homologous variants.

For these TCRs, the target antigens are not known. TCRdb re-analysed the 5' RACE reads in MiXCR, keeping a single row per CDR3 protein. This sample has about 800,000 distinct CDR3 sequences, with about 12% found just once. The sample taken for sequencing was blood, either unsorted or a sorted T cell fraction (not recorded which). The receptors were gathered from a male donor with ankylosing spondylitis.

The rearrangement uses TRBV6-1 and TRBJ2-3; perhaps D is TRBD1 or TRBD2 (5 bases each). Trimming removed 4 bases at V and 3 bases at J, with 11 bases between. The CDR3 is made up of 14 amino acids. Looked up from germline, CDR1 is MNHNS and CDR2 is SASEGT. CDR3 loop: CASSVTGRTDTQYF. The CDR3 coding sequence is TGTGCCAGCAGTGTTACGGGACGGACAGATACGCAGTATTTT.

This clonotype has only a few counts. This chain joins TRBV9 and TRBJ1-2; 8 positions match TRBD1. V trimming: 2 bases; J trimming: 3 bases; junction bases outside the gene matches: 3. The germline V gene has CDR1 SGDLS and CDR2 YYNGEE. This CDR3 region has 14 residues. The CDR3 loop reads CASSVDREDYGYTF. In DNA, the CDR3 is TGTGCCAGCAGCGTGGACAGGGAAGACTATGGCTACACCTTC.

Written as DNA, the CDR3 is TGTGCCAGCAGTTTGGGCAGGGGGAGAACCGAGCAGTACTTC. It translates to CASSLGRGRTEQYF. The chain has TRBV27 and TRBJ2-7, with 7 bases aligning to TRBD1. Germline V gene data show CDR1 as MNHEY and CDR2 as SMNVEV (reference sequence). J gave up 6 bases and V 3 bases, and 8 bases lay outside the gene matches. The CDR3 extends over 14 amino acids.

This clonotype was seen at least ten times. CDR3 sequence reads: CASSLPTLGNEQFF. The CDR3 bases are TGCGCCAGCAGCTTACCTACCCTGGGGAATGAGCAGTTCTTC. The chain recombines TRBV5-1 with TRBJ2-1; D not resolved. This CDR3 is built from 14 residues. Trimming pared 2 bases from V and 7 bases from J, leaving 13 bases between. Per the germline V gene, CDR1 is SGHRS and CDR2 is YFSETQ. Full variable domain (rest looked up from reference TRBV5-1 and TRBJ2-1): KAGVTQTPRYLIKTRGQQVTLSCSPISGHRSVSWYQQTPGQGLQFLFEYFSETQRNKGNFPGRFSGRQFSNSRSEMNVSTLELGDSALYLCASSLPTLGNEQFFGPGTRLTVL.

With regard to this clonotype: A much larger clonotype is one base distant, so this may be a read error. This chain uses TRBV20-1 with TRBJ2-7, with D unresolved. The germline V gene has CDR1 DFQATT and CDR2 SNEGSKA (reference sequence). Trimming left V 4 bases short and J 2 bases short, with 12 bases between. The CDR3 spans 13 residues. CDR3 region: CSATNQRTYEQYF. The CDR3 region has the DNA TGCAGTGCTACAAACCAGAGGACCTACGAGCAGTACTTC.

This clonotype was counted ten times or more. CDR3 loop: CASSYSRTEAFF. The CDR3, as DNA: TGTGCCAGCAGTTACTCGCGGACTGAAGCTTTCTTT. The chain joins TRBV6-2 or TRBV6-3 to TRBJ1-1; unclear D gene. V lost 0 bases and J lost 5, with 4 bases in between. CDR3 length: 12 amino acids. Per germline, CDR1 MNHEY and CDR2 SVGEGT.

This clonotype was found a few times. The gene calls are TRBV9 and TRBJ2-2; D is uncertain. The germline CDR1 and CDR2 sequences are SGDLS and YYNGEE. Between the trimmed V and J ends, which lost 0 bases and 7 bases, there was a span of 13 bases. The CDR3 sequence is 15 residues long. For the CDR3, the DNA is TGTGCCAGCAGCGTAGATAGGGTATCTATCGGGGAGCTGTTTTTT. This translates into CASSVDRVSIGELFF.

V gene TRBV7-2 combines with J gene TRBJ2-5, with D unresolved. Germline lookup yields CDR1 SGHTA and CDR2 FQGNSA. CDR3 length: 14 residues. Trimming shortened V by 8 bases and J by 2 bases, and 15 bases separated the two germline ends. The CDR3 nucleotides are TGTGCCAGCGCCATAGGTTTTTCACAAGAGACCCAGTACTTC. It specifies CASAIGFSQETQYF.

This clonotype has more than one count but fewer than ten. V usage is TRBV5-1 and J usage is TRBJ2-1; 10 nucleotides match TRBD1. From germline, CDR1 is SGHRS and CDR2 YFSETQ. This CDR3 contains 16 residues. With 4 bases clipped from V and 3 bases from J, the junction kept 7 bases outside the gene matches. The CDR3 DNA sequence: TGCGCCAGCAGCATCGACAGGGGGCGCTTCTACAATGAGCAGTTCTTC. Residues: CASSIDRGRFYNEQFF.

This clonotype was observed a handful of times. V usage is TRBV12-3 or TRBV12-4 and J usage is TRBJ2-7; TRBD1 might be the D (6 bases). This CDR3 spans 13 amino acids. V was clipped by 5 bases and J by 7 bases, with 15 bases between them. CDR3 coding DNA: TGTGCCAGCAGTATTCCGGGACAAAGAGAGCAGTACTTC. Protein product: CASSIPGQREQYF.

CDR3 DNA sequence: TGTGCCTTACAGGGGAGTTCAAATGAAAAACTGTTTTTT. Amino acid sequence: CALQGSSNEKLFF. The rearrangement links TRBV28 to TRBJ1-4, with 7 bases that match TRBD1. CDR1 is MDHEN, CDR2 SYDVKM, per germline. The V segment lost 11 bases and the J segment 5 bases; nucleotides outside the gene matches: 8. There are 13 residues in the CDR3.

A few counts support this clonotype. The chain joins TRBV7-2 to TRBJ2-7, with D unresolved. The CDR3 runs to 13 residues. Germline assignment: CDR1 SGHTA and CDR2 FQGNSA. V was shortened by 2 bases and J by 6 bases, with 11 bases between the two germline ends. CDR3 in amino acids: CASSLKILTEQYF. The CDR3 bases are TGTGCCAGCAGCTTAAAAATTTTGACCGAGCAGTACTTC.

In this sample, this clonotype turned up a few times. The CDR3 here is CASRRVGGYGYTF. The CDR3 DNA sequence: TGTGCCAGCAGGAGAGTTGGTGGCTATGGCTACACCTTC. V and J are TRBV9 and TRBJ1-2; unclear D gene. V lost 5 bases and J 4 bases, leaving 12 bases between the germline ends. The CDR3 runs to 13 residues. Germline V CDR1 and CDR2: SGDLS, YYNGEE.

A few counts support this clonotype. An end of the junction does not agree with germline; a read error may underlie this. The V gene is TRBV20-1, the J gene TRBJ1-5; D gene unclear. The CDR3 sequence is 13 residues long. CDR1 and CDR2 (germline): DFQATT, SNEGSKA (reference sequence). Here the CDR3 reads CSARASRNQPQQF. The CDR3 region has the DNA TGCAGTGCTAGGGCCAGTCGCAATCAGCCCCAGCAGTTT.

The sample holds many counts of this clonotype. V is TRBV29-1 and J is TRBJ2-5; D call uncertain. The CDR3 has 13 amino acids. CDR1 is SQVTM, CDR2 ANQGSEA, per germline. V lost 5 bases and J 5 bases, leaving 15 bases between the germline ends. The CDR3 protein is CSVMLLAVETQYF. The CDR3 DNA is TGCAGCGTTATGCTTTTAGCAGTGGAGACCCAGTACTTC.

This clonotype occurred a few times. This chain links TRBV7-2 with TRBJ1-6; 7 nucleotides agree with TRBD1. The CDR3 has 13 amino acids. In germline, CDR1 is SGHTA, CDR2 FQGNSA. The J segment lost 9 bases and the V segment lost 5 bases, leaving 4 bases of the junction unmatched. The CDR3 DNA sequence: TGTGCCAGCAGCAACAGACAGGGTTCACCCCTCCACTTT. It specifies CASSNRQGSPLHF.

This clonotype was seen more than once but under ten times. The chain joins TRBV30 to TRBJ2-1, with 9 positions matching TRBD2. With V trimmed by 5 bases and J by 10 bases, 15 bases remained unmatched. The CDR3 is 15 residues long. The germline V gene has CDR1 GTSNPN and CDR2 SVGIG (reference sequence). CDR3 protein: CAWGTQREATSEQFF. The CDR3 DNA is TGTGCCTGGGGGACCCAGCGGGAGGCCACTTCGGAGCAGTTCTTC.

The chain joins TRBV20-1 to TRBJ2-5; TRBD1 aligns across 7 bases. This CDR3 has 12 residues. Germline CDR1 DFQATT, CDR2 SNEGSKA (reference sequence). The V gene end was trimmed by 4 bases and the J gene end by 4 bases; junction bases not matched to a gene: 3. The CDR3 DNA reads as TGCAGTGCTACTACAGGGGTAGAGACCCAGTACTTC. Its protein is CSATTGVETQYF.

This clonotype was detected a few times. This sequence joins TRBV7-9 and TRBJ2-7; D is possibly TRBD1 or TRBD2 (6 bases each). Germline loops: CDR1 SEHNR, CDR2 FQNEAQ (reference sequence). The germline V and J ends were trimmed by 4 bases and 1 base, with 17 bases remaining between them. The CDR3 extends over 16 amino acids. CDR3 in DNA: TGTGCCAGCAGCTACCCTCGAGGGGGGAAATCCTACGAGCAGTACTTC. Its translation: CASSYPRGGKSYEQYF.

This clonotype was seen a handful of times. The V gene is TRBV13, the J gene TRBJ2-1, with TRBD1 as a possible D gene (5 bases). Deletions cut 5 bases from V and 0 bases from J, with 11 bases between. CDR1 is PRHDT and CDR2 is FYEKMQ in the germline V gene (reference sequence). CDR3 length: 15 amino acids. CDR3 bases: TGTGCCAGCAGCGTCGACAGCCTCTCCTACAATGAGCAGTTCTTC. Translation gives CASSVDSLSYNEQFF.